What follows describes a single T cell receptor beta chain. The V and J ends lost 3 bases and 0 bases, in that order; junction bases with no gene match: 10. This CDR3 is built from 18 residues. Germline V lookup: CDR1 SGHRS, CDR2 YFSETQ. This sample is drawn from a study of blood T cell repertoires in COVID-19. For the study at large: Some COVID-19 samples were acute and others convalescent; all came from the United States, Italy and Spain. T cells, B-cell-depleted T cells, or PBMCs supplied cDNA or gDNA.

Original processing methods: How many nucleated cells were present was estimated from reference gene primer amplification. TCRdb's table, derived via immunoSEQ multiplex PCR, lists solely in-frame clones and lacks some. V, J and clone size are those of that table, while D and trimming were read from the DNA. Of over 90,000 clones in the sample, roughly 80% are singletons; the top ten hold approximately 12%. The TCR sequence derives from a human donor in a cohort sampled during active COVID-19. The source material was peripheral blood. The chain links TRBV5-1 to TRBJ2-3; 10 positions agree with TRBD2. The CDR3 is CASSSRTSGVFSTDTQYF. The DNA for the CDR3 is TGCGCCAGCAGCTCGCGGACTAGCGGAGTATTTAGCACAGATACGCAGTATTTT.